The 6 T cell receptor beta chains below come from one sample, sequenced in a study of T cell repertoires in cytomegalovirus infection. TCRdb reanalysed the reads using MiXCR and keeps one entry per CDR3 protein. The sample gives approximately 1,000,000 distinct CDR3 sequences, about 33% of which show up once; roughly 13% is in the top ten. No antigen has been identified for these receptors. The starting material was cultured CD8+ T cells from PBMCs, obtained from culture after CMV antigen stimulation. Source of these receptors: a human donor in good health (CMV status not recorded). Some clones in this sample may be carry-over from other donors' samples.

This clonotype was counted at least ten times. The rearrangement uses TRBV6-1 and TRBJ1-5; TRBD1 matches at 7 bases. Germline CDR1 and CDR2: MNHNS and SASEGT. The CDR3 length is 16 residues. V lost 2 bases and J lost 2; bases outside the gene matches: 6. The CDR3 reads CASSEYDRVRNQPQHF. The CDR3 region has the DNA TGTGCCAGCAGTGAATACGACAGGGTCCGCAATCAGCCCCAGCATTTT.

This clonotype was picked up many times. The CDR3 protein is CASSLVAGVLETQYF. DNA for the CDR3: TGTGCCAGCAGCTTGGTAGCGGGGGTCTTAGAGACCCAGTACTTC. The chain is built from TRBV7-2 and TRBJ2-5; 9 nucleotides line up with TRBD2. Trimming cost V 3 bases and J 4 bases; bases outside gene matches: 6. Per germline, CDR1 SGHTA and CDR2 FQGNSA. CDR3 size: 15 residues.

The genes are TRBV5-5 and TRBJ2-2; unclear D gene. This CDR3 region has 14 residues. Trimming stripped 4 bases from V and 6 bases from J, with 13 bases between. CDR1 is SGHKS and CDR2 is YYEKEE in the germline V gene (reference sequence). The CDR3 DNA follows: TGTGCCAGCAGCGTCCCTGGTGGGCCCGGGGAGCTGTTTTTT. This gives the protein CASSVPGGPGELFF.

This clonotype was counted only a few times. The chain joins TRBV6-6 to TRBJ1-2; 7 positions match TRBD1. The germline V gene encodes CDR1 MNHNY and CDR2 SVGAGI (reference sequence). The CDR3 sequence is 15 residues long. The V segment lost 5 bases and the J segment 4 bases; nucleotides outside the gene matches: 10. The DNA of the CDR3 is TGTGCCAGCAGTCTTCAGGACAGGCGGGGCTATGGCTACACCTTC. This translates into CASSLQDRRGYGYTF.

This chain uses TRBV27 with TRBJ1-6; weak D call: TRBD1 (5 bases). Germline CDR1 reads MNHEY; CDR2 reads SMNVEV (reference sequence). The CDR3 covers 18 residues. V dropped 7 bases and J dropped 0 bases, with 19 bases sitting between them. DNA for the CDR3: TGTGCCAGCACGGACATAGGTCGATCGAGCTCCTATAATTCACCCCTCCACTTT. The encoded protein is CASTDIGRSSSYNSPLHF.

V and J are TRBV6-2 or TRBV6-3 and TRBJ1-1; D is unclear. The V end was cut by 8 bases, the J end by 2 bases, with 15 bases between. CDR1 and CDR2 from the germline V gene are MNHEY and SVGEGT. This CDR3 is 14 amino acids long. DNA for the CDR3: TGTGCCAGCTCTCCGGGAGCCAGTAACACTGAAGCTTTCTTT. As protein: CASSPGASNTEAFF.